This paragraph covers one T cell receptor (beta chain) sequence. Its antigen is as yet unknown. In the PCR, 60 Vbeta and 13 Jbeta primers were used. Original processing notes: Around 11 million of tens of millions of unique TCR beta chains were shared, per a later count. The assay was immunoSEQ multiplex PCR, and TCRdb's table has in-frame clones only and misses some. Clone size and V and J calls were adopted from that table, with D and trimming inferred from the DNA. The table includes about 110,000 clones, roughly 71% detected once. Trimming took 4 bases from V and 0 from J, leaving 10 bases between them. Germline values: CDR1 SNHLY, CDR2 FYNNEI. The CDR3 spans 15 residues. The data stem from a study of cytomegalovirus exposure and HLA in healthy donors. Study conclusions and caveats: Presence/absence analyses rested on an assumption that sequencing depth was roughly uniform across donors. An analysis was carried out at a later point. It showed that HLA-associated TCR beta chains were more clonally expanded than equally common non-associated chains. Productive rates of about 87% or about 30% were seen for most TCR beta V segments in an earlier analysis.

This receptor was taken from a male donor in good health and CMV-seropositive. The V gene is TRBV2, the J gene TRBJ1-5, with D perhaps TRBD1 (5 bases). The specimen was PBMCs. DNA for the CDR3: TGTGCCAGCAGTGTAAAGGGGTATAGCAATCAGCCCCAGCATTTT. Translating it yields CASSVKGYSNQPQHF.